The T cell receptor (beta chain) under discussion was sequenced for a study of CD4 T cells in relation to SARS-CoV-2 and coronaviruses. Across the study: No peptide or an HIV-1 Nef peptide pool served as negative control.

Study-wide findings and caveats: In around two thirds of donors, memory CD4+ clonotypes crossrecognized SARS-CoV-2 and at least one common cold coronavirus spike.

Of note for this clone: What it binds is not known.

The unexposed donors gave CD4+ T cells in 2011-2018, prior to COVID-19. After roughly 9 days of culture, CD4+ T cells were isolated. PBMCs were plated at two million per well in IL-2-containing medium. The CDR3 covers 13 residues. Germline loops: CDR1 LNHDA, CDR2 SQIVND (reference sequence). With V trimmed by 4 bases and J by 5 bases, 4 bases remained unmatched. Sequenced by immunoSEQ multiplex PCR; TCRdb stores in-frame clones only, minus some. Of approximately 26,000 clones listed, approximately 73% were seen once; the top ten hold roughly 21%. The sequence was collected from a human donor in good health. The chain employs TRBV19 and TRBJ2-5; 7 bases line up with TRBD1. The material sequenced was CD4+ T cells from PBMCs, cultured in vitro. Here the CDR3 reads CASSTTGLETQYF. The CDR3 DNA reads TGTGCCAGTAGTACGACAGGGTTGGAGACCCAGTACTTC.